These T cell receptor beta chains were read from a single sample in a study of OX40 agonist ivuxolimab in advanced cancers. Libraries were prepared by immunoSEQ multiplex PCR; TCRdb keeps only in-frame clonotypes and omits some of them. The table includes 90,000 to 95,000 clones, around 87% detected once. The sequences come from CD4+ or CD8+ T cells sorted from blood, collected in a trial of the OX40 agonist ivuxolimab. These TCRs come from an adult with an advanced solid tumor such as melanoma, head and neck, liver or kidney cancer. Each CDR3 is given with its conserved first and last residue. A D gene is named only where the DNA matches it firmly. Clone size is not always given. Where it is, it says once, few, many or a class for expanded clones.

d_call: TRBD2
clone_size: -
v_call: TRBV5-4
j_call: TRBJ2-3
cdr3_aa: CASSILAGGLGDTQYF
cdr3_nt: TGTGCCAGCAGTATACTAGCGGGAGGACTGGGCGATACGCAGTATTTT

d_call: -
clone_size: -
v_call: TRBV7-2
j_call: TRBJ1-2
cdr3_aa: CASSLRDRVNYGYTF
cdr3_nt: TGTGCCAGCAGCTTACGTGACAGAGTAAACTATGGCTACACCTTC

d_call: -
clone_size: -
v_call: TRBV7-2
j_call: TRBJ1-5
cdr3_aa: CASSLSGRGINQPQHF
cdr3_nt: TGTGCCAGCAGCTTATCCGGCAGAGGTATCAATCAGCCCCAGCATTTT

d_call: -
clone_size: -
v_call: TRBV5-1
j_call: TRBJ2-2
cdr3_aa: CASSLVRGNTGELFF
cdr3_nt: TGCGCCAGCAGCTTGGTCAGGGGAAACACCGGGGAGCTGTTTTTT

d_call: TRBD2
clone_size: -
v_call: TRBV29-1
j_call: TRBJ2-1
cdr3_aa: CSVGLAGNEQFF
cdr3_nt: TGCAGCGTCGGACTAGCGGGGAATGAGCAGTTCTTC

d_call: -
clone_size: -
v_call: TRBV7-3
j_call: TRBJ2-3
cdr3_aa: CASSSQPGDTQYF
cdr3_nt: TGTGCCAGCAGCTCCCAGCCGGGGGATACGCAGTATTTT

d_call: -
clone_size: -
v_call: TRBV7-2
j_call: TRBJ1-3
cdr3_aa: CASSLRWQNTIYF
cdr3_nt: TGTGCCAGCAGCTTAAGGTGGCAAAACACCATATATTTT

d_call: -
clone_size: few
v_call: TRBV19
j_call: TRBJ1-5
cdr3_aa: CASSTGNQPQHF
cdr3_nt: TGTGCCAGTAGTACAGGGAATCAGCCCCAGCATTTT

d_call: TRBD2
clone_size: -
v_call: TRBV11-2
j_call: TRBJ2-1
cdr3_aa: CASSPPGVGGRFSYNEQFF
cdr3_nt: TGTGCCAGCAGCCCCCCTGGCGTTGGCGGGAGGTTTTCCTACAATGAGCAGTTCTTC

d_call: -
clone_size: once
v_call: TRBV7-3
j_call: TRBJ2-5
cdr3_aa: CASSKGNQETQYF
cdr3_nt: TGTGCCAGCAGCAAGGGAAACCAAGAGACCCAGTACTTC

d_call: TRBD1
clone_size: -
v_call: TRBV11-3
j_call: TRBJ1-5
cdr3_aa: CASSWSLGQGDQPQHF
cdr3_nt: TGTGCCAGCAGCTGGTCCTTGGGACAGGGGGATCAGCCCCAGCATTTT

d_call: TRBD1
clone_size: -
v_call: TRBV7-2
j_call: TRBJ1-2
cdr3_aa: CASSLVPGGSNGYTF
cdr3_nt: TGTGCCAGCAGCTTAGTGCCAGGGGGTAGTAATGGCTACACCTTC

d_call: -
clone_size: -
v_call: TRBV27
j_call: TRBJ2-1
cdr3_aa: CASSLVVSGNEQFF
cdr3_nt: TGTGCCAGCAGTTTAGTAGTATCAGGGAATGAGCAGTTCTTC

d_call: -
clone_size: once
v_call: TRBV27
j_call: TRBJ1-2
cdr3_aa: CASSTGPTNYGYTF
cdr3_nt: TGTGCCAGCAGCACAGGCCCTACTAACTATGGCTACACCTTC

d_call: TRBD1
clone_size: few
v_call: TRBV29-1
j_call: TRBJ1-3
cdr3_aa: CSVGTGKGNTIYF
cdr3_nt: TGCAGCGTAGGGACAGGGAAAGGAAACACCATATATTTT

d_call: -
clone_size: -
v_call: TRBV11-2
j_call: TRBJ1-5
cdr3_aa: CASSLSGDSNQPQHF
cdr3_nt: TGTGCCAGCAGCTTATCGGGGGACAGCAATCAGCCCCAGCATTTT

d_call: TRBD2
clone_size: once
v_call: TRBV7-9
j_call: TRBJ2-1
cdr3_aa: CASSLARRLAGLTVVEQFF
cdr3_nt: TGTGCCAGCAGCTTAGCTCGGAGGCTAGCGGGACTCACCGTGGTGGAGCAGTTCTTC

d_call: TRBD2
clone_size: -
v_call: TRBV19
j_call: TRBJ2-7
cdr3_aa: CASSISGSSYEQYF
cdr3_nt: TGTGCCAGTAGTATAAGCGGGAGCTCCTACGAGCAGTACTTC

d_call: TRBD1
clone_size: -
v_call: TRBV6-4
j_call: TRBJ2-3
cdr3_aa: CASSAEGQLTDTQYF
cdr3_nt: TGTGCCAGCAGCGCCGAGGGACAGCTTACAGATACGCAGTATTTT

d_call: -
clone_size: once
v_call: TRBV21-1
j_call: TRBJ1-1
cdr3_aa: CASSKPGCAEAFF
cdr3_nt: TGTGCCAGCAGCAAGCCCGGGTGCGCTGAAGCTTTCTTT

d_call: -
clone_size: -
v_call: TRBV7-3
j_call: TRBJ2-5
cdr3_aa: CASSLGFSETQYF
cdr3_nt: TGTGCCAGCAGCTTAGGCTTTAGCGAGACCCAGTACTTC

d_call: TRBD2
clone_size: -
v_call: TRBV30
j_call: TRBJ2-1
cdr3_aa: CAWRTSGSWEQFF
cdr3_nt: TGTGCCTGGAGGACTAGCGGGAGCTGGGAGCAGTTCTTC